A single sample is the source of the 10 T cell receptor beta chains below, sequenced in a study of CD8+ T cells in alopecia areata. The sorting of pooled cutaneous lymph node cells relied on CD4, CD8alpha, NKG2D, NKG2ACE and other markers. Once RNA had been extracted, it was reverse transcribed into cDNA to act as the sequencing template. Produced via immunoSEQ multiplex PCR; TCRdb's table is partial and in-frame only. Altogether 290,000 or so clones were found in the sample, and no singletons occur. The specimen was CD4+ T cells sorted from a lymph node. The source of these receptors is a C3H/HeJ mouse with alopecia areata. The mouse line has the MHC haplotype H2-k.

A remark on this clone: Genes and germline come from the mouse. The read ends 4 residues shy of where the CDR3 ends; the end is completed using the germline J gene. The chain uses TRBV17 and TRBJ2-1; TRBD1 matches 10 bases. Germline V CDR1 and CDR2: MNHDT, YYDKIL. The CDR3 contains 13 residues. The junction had 2 bases not matched to a gene; V was cut back by 6 bases and J by 6 bases. The CDR3 bases that were read are TGTGCTAGCAGGGACAGGGGGATTGCT. Protein: CASRDRGIA. The full CDR3 protein reads CASRDRGIAEQFF.

In regard to this clone: Gene names refer to mouse genes. From the germline J gene comes the end of the CDR3, since the read stops 4 residues before it. The chain is built from TRBV31 and TRBJ2-3; TRBD1 agrees at 10 bases. From germline, CDR1 is GKSSPN and CDR2 SITVG. This CDR3 contains 14 residues. V shed 4 bases and J 3 bases; nucleotides not matched to a gene: 4. CDR3 DNA (partial): TGTGCCTGGAAAGACAGGGGGCGCGCAGAA. Translated: CAWKDRGRAE. The complete CDR3 protein is CAWKDRGRAETLYF.

This clone was seen a few times. These gene names are mouse names. The sequence runs out 4 residues before the end of the CDR3; the remainder is reconstructed from the germline J gene. The chain carries TRBV19 and TRBJ1-1; 7 nucleotides align to TRBD1. Trimming at V came to 5 bases and at J to 4 bases, leaving 5 bases not matched to a gene. The CDR3 consists of 13 residues. Germline V lookup: CDR1 FNHDT, CDR2 SITEND (reference sequence). The CDR3 sequence is CASRPGTATEVFF. Partial CDR3 DNA: TGTGCCAGCAGGCCCGGGACAGCCACA.

Notes on this clone: Genes and germline are mouse. The read ends 4 residues shy of where the CDR3 ends; the end is completed using the germline J gene. This specimen includes other DNA sequences encoding the same CDR3. This sequence joins TRBV5 and TRBJ2-5; D is possibly TRBD2 (6 bases). Germline CDR1 LGHNA, CDR2 YNLKQL (reference sequence). V was trimmed by 4 bases and J by 3 bases, leaving 8 bases between them. The CDR3 runs to 13 residues. The sequenced part of the CDR3 DNA is TGTGCCAGCAGCCCCACTGGGCAAGAC. It translates to CASSPTGQD. The entire CDR3 reads CASSPTGQDTQYF.

Only a few counts were recorded for this clone. Gene names are the mouse ones. The missing CDR3 end, 4 residues past where the read stops, is filled in from the germline J gene. This rearrangement joins TRBV5 to TRBJ2-3; perhaps TRBD2 as D (7 bases). The germline V gene has CDR1 LGHNA and CDR2 YNLKQL (reference sequence). V was pared by 0 bases and J by 1 base, with 23 bases between. The CDR3 is 20 amino acids. CDR3 region: CASSQDGGRAVVKGAETLYF. Partial CDR3 DNA: TGTGCCAGCAGCCAAGACGGGGGGCGCGCCGTGGTGAAAGGTGCAGAA.

A few counts support this clone. Germline and genes here are mouse. The read comes to an end 4 residues before the CDR3 does, leaving the germline J gene to fill in the end. The chain is built from TRBV13-3 and TRBJ2-1; 10 bases map to TRBD2. The CDR3 is 15 amino acids. Looked up from germline, CDR1 is NNHDY and CDR2 is SYVADS. The CDR3 is CASSEPGGAHAEQFF. CDR3 DNA, as far as it was read: TGTGCCAGCAGTGAGCCTGGGGGGGCGCACGCT.

In the case of this clone: Genes and germline come from the mouse. The read comes to an end 4 residues before the CDR3 does, leaving the germline J gene to fill in the end. The chain employs TRBV19 and TRBJ2-5; D is unclear. The germline V gene has CDR1 FNHDT and CDR2 SITEND (reference sequence). The CDR3 has 13 residues. V was clipped by 1 base and J by 3 bases, with 6 bases between them. Partial CDR3 DNA: TGTGCCAGCAGTATAAATGGGCAAGAC. It specifies CASSINGQD. The complete CDR3 reads CASSINGQDTQYF. Based on the CDR3 plus reference TRBV19 and TRBJ2-5, the full variable domain is GGIITQTPKFLIGQEGQKLTLKCQQNFNHDTMYWYRQDSGKGLRLIYYSITENDLQKGDLSEGYDASREKKSSFSLTVTSAQKNEMAVFLCASSINGQDTQYFGPGTRLLVL.

Note on this clone: All gene names here are mouse names. The read gets to within 4 residues of the CDR3 end, and the germline J gene fills in the rest. The chain carries TRBV12-1 and TRBJ1-2; 8 nucleotides match TRBD1. In germline, CDR1 is SGHSN, CDR2 HYEKVE. The length of the CDR3 is 16 residues. V was clipped by 0 bases and J by 2 bases; unmatched bases: 7. The CDR3 DNA, read in part, is TGTGCCAGCTCTCTCGTACGGACAGGGAGGAACTCC. This translates into CASSLVRTGRNS. The full CDR3 protein reads CASSLVRTGRNSDYTF.

Regarding this clone: The genes are named according to mouse. The sequenced fragment ends 4 residues before the CDR3 boundary, so the rest is inferred from the germline J gene. J is TRBJ2-5 and V is TRBV13-2; D call uncertain. The CDR3 is made up of 12 amino acids. The V gene lost 3 bases and the J gene lost 1 base, with 3 bases spanning the gap. From germline, CDR1 is NNHNN and CDR2 SYGAGS (reference sequence). Incomplete CDR3 DNA: TGTGCCAGCGGTGTAGACCAAGAC. Amino acids: CASGVDQD. The complete CDR3 reads CASGVDQDTQYF.

This clone has more than one count but fewer than ten. Gene names and germline refer to mouse. The CDR3 goes on 4 residues after the read ends, and that part is filled in from the germline J gene. Other DNA sequences in this specimen translate into the identical CDR3. V usage is TRBV13-1 and J usage is TRBJ2-5; 9 nucleotides align to TRBD1. CDR1 NSHNY and CDR2 SYGAGN come from the germline V gene. This CDR3 is built from 13 residues. This chain's CDR3 is CASSLQGADTQYF. The sequenced CDR3 bases are TGTGCCAGCAGTCTACAGGGGGCAGAC.